This T cell receptor beta chain was identified during a study of OX40 agonist ivuxolimab in advanced cancers. Study as a whole: Partial responses, seen in three patients, involved one hepatocellular carcinoma and two cutaneous melanomas.

The V gene lost 2 bases and the J gene lost 0 bases, with 8 bases spanning the gap. The CDR3 contains 14 residues. Germline V gives CDR1 SGHDT, CDR2 YYEEEE. Study-wide results and caveats: Doses of 0.1 to 3.0 mg/kg were accompanied by clonal expansion of CD4+ and CD8+ blood T cells by week 6.

Profiled with immunoSEQ multiplex PCR; TCRdb holds only in-frame clones, not every one. The sample has about 35,000 clones; 82% are singletons. On this clone itself: Antigen unknown.

V and J are TRBV5-6 and TRBJ1-1, with D unclear. The sequence came from an adult with an advanced solid tumor such as melanoma, head and neck, liver or kidney cancer. Source: CD4+ or CD8+ T cells sorted from blood, taken in a trial of the OX40 agonist ivuxolimab. The CDR3 protein is CASSFTRLNTEAFF. CDR3 coding DNA: TGTGCCAGCAGCTTCACCAGACTGAACACTGAAGCTTTCTTT.